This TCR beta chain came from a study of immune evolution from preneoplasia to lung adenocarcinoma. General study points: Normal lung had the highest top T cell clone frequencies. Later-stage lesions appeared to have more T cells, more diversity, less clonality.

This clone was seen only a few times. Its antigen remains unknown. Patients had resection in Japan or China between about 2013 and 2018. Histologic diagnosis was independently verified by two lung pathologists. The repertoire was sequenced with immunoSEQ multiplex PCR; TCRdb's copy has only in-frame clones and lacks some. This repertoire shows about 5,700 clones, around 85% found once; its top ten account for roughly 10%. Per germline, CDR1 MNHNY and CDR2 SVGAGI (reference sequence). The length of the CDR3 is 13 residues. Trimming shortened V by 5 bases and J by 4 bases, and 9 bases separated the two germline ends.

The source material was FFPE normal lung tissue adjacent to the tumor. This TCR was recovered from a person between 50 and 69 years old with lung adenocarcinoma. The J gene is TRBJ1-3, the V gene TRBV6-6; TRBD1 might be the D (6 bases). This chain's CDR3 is CASSIDRGNTIYF. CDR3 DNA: TGTGCCAGCAGTATTGACAGGGGAAACACCATATATTTT.